A selection of T cell receptor beta chains follows, all from one sample in a study of preoperative IRX-2 immunotherapy in early breast cancer. Produced via immunoSEQ multiplex PCR; TCRdb's table is partial and in-frame only. Here the sample spans about 13,000 clones, more than 75% being singletons. The sample was taken from a patient treated with IRX-2 immunotherapy. These receptors were obtained from a human donor with breast cancer. Both conserved end residues are part of each CDR3. Fields, in order: clone size, V gene, J gene, D gene, CDR3 DNA, CDR3 protein. A D gene is named only where the DNA matches it firmly. Clone size is stated in some rows and not others, as once, few, many or a class when expanded.

>.|TRBV11-2|TRBJ1-1|TRBD1
TGTGCCAGCAGCAATCCGGCTACAGGGGCCGCATGGAGGGGTGAAGCTTTCTTT
CASSNPATGAAWRGEAFF
>.|TRBV28|TRBJ1-5|.
TGTGCCATTCTGACCGGGACACGGACCCTTTTACTAAATCAGCCCCAGCATTTT
CAILTGTRTLLLNQPQHF
>.|TRBV6-1|TRBJ2-3|.
TGTGCCAGCAGTGAATCTTGGGGTAGCACAGATACGCAGTATTTT
CASSESWGSTDTQYF
>.|TRBV5-5|TRBJ2-3|TRBD1
TGTGCCAGCAGCTTCAGGCAAACAGGGGAATCACAGAGAACGCAGTATTTT
CASSFRQTGESQRTQYF
>.|TRBV18|TRBJ1-4|TRBD1
TGTGCCAGCTCACTTCCCGGGACAGGGAGTGGTAATGAAAAACTGTTTTTT
CASSLPGTGSGNEKLFF
>.|TRBV6-6|TRBJ1-2|.
TGTGCCAGCAGTGACTTGCCCCCGTGGGGCTACACCTTC
CASSDLPPWGYTF
>.|TRBV5-4|TRBJ1-6|.
TGTGCCAGCAGCCACTATGTGGGTTCGGGGGATTCACCCCTCCACTTT
CASSHYVGSGDSPLHF
>.|TRBV7-8|TRBJ1-2|.
TGTGCCAGCAGCTTAGTACAGGGAGGTGGCTACACCTTC
CASSLVQGGGYTF
>.|TRBV2|TRBJ2-2|.
TGTGCCAGCAGTGGGGCGACTGGTTACACCGGGGAGCTGTTTTTT
CASSGATGYTGELFF
>.|TRBV5-1|TRBJ2-6|TRBD1
TGCGCCAGCAGCCACCGGGACAGCTTTTTCTCTGGGGCCAACGTCCTGACTTTC
CASSHRDSFFSGANVLTF
>few|TRBV30|TRBJ1-1|.
TGTGCCTGGATCGGAGATACTGAAGCTTTCTTT
CAWIGDTEAFF
>few|TRBV10-1|TRBJ1-3|TRBD1
TGCGCCAGCAGTGACGGGACAGCAGGAAACACCATATATTTT
CASSDGTAGNTIYF
>.|TRBV25-1|TRBJ1-3|.
TGTGCCAGCCGGACCGCAGGCGACACCATATATTTT
CASRTAGDTIYF
>.|TRBV18|TRBJ1-5|.
TGTGCCAGCTCCATGGAAACAGGGCTGAATCAGCCCCAGCATTTT
CASSMETGLNQPQHF
>.|TRBV28|TRBJ2-2|.
TGTGCCAGCAGTTTACAATGGGGGAACACCGGGGAGCTGTTTTTT
CASSLQWGNTGELFF
>.|TRBV28|TRBJ1-4|.
TGTGCCAGCAGTTTAGTAGGGGGTGCGCAGGGAATACTGTTTTTT
CASSLVGGAQGILFF
>.|TRBV5-1|TRBJ1-2|.
TGCGCCAGCAGCTCAGACCCGACAACGGGGCAGAACTATGGCTACACCTTC
CASSSDPTTGQNYGYTF
>.|TRBV6-1|TRBJ2-3|TRBD2
TGTGCCAGCAGTGAAGCGCTAGCGGGGGGGCACACAGATACGCAGTATTTT
CASSEALAGGHTDTQYF
>.|TRBV2|TRBJ2-1|TRBD2
TGTGCCAGCAACGCGGGACTAGCCTCCCCCAATGAGCAGTTCTTC
CASNAGLASPNEQFF
>.|TRBV2|TRBJ2-3|.
TGTGCCAGCAGCGGGCAATCAGATACGCAGTATTTT
CASSGQSDTQYF
>.|TRBV10-3|TRBJ2-1|.
TGTGCCATCAGTGCGTCGGCCGCAGTCCGAAGCTCCTACAATGAGCAGTTCTTC
CAISASAAVRSSYNEQFF
>.|TRBV4-1|TRBJ2-5|TRBD1
TGCGCCAGCAGCCAAGATAGGCCACCCGGGACAGGGGGCCTAGAGACCCAGTACTTC
CASSQDRPPGTGGLETQYF
>.|TRBV5-1|TRBJ1-1|.
TGCGCCACAAATATCGGGGTAGGAACTGAAGCTTTCTTT
CATNIGVGTEAFF
>.|TRBV7-6|TRBJ2-3|.
TGTGCCAGCAGCTTAGGACAGCCGACAGATACGCAGTATTTT
CASSLGQPTDTQYF
>once|TRBV15|TRBJ1-5|.
TGTGCCACCAGCAGAGGGGACACCCGAAACAATCAGCCCCAGCATTTT
CATSRGDTRNNQPQHF
>.|TRBV15|TRBJ2-7|.
TGTGCCACCAGCAGAGGCACAGGCTACGAGCAGTACTTC
CATSRGTGYEQYF
>.|TRBV19|TRBJ1-4|.
TGTGCCAGTAGTATAGTACTCTCGGGACGTGAAAAACTGTTTTTT
CASSIVLSGREKLFF
>.|TRBV5-4|TRBJ1-3|.
TGTGCCAGCAGCTCGGGGGGGGCCAACTCTGGAAACACCATATATTTT
CASSSGGANSGNTIYF
>few|TRBV6-1|TRBJ1-2|.
TGTGCCTTAAGCAGGGCCGTAGGAGGCTATGGCTACACCTTC
CALSRAVGGYGYTF
>.|TRBV9|TRBJ2-1|.
TGTGCCAGCAGCGTAGGTCAACAGCAGTTCTTC
CASSVGQQQFF
>.|TRBV6-5|TRBJ1-3|.
TGTGCCAGCAGTTATGGTGGGCAAAACACCATATATTTT
CASSYGGQNTIYF
>.|TRBV5-1|TRBJ1-3|.
TGCGCCAGCAGCCTCGGTACAGCTCTAGTGGGAAACACCATATATTTT
CASSLGTALVGNTIYF
>.|TRBV7-2|TRBJ2-7|.
TGTGCCAGCAGCTTAGTCTCGGGCAGGGTGGATTACGAGCAGTACTTC
CASSLVSGRVDYEQYF
>.|TRBV6-6|TRBJ2-5|.
TGTGCCAGCAGTCAGACTAGTCTCGAGACCCAGTACTTC
CASSQTSLETQYF
>.|TRBV5-1|TRBJ2-7|TRBD2
TGCGCCAGCAGGTCTAATAGCGGGGGGGCCGGTTACGAGCAGTACTTC
CASRSNSGGAGYEQYF
>once|TRBV28|TRBJ1-3|.
TGTGCCAGCAGTTTATACGGAGGAAACACCATATATTTT
CASSLYGGNTIYF
>.|TRBV18|TRBJ1-5|.
TGTGCCAGCTCACCCGGGACTGGGCGTTACAATCAGCCCCAGCATTTT
CASSPGTGRYNQPQHF
>.|TRBV28|TRBJ1-5|.
TGTGCCAGCAGACCGTTGCTAGATCAGCCCCAGCATTTT
CASRPLLDQPQHF
>.|TRBV7-8|TRBJ1-3|.
TGTGCCAGCAGCTGGGGGGTCGGAAACACCATATATTTT
CASSWGVGNTIYF
>.|TRBV2|TRBJ1-1|TRBD1
TGTGCCAGCAGTGGGGGGACAGTTCTTGGGTACACTGAAGCTTTCTTT
CASSGGTVLGYTEAFF
>.|TRBV28|TRBJ2-1|TRBD2
TGTGCCAGCAGTCGTCAAAGCGGGGGGGGCGACGAGCAGCTCTTC
CASSRQSGGGDEQLF
>.|TRBV4-1|TRBJ1-1|.
TGCGCCAGCAGCCATTACTCGACAGCGAACAGGATTGAAGCTTTCTTT
CASSHYSTANRIEAFF
>.|TRBV19|TRBJ1-6|.
TGTGCCAGTAGTAGACCGTCAGGTGGCTATAATTCACCCCTCCACTTT
CASSRPSGGYNSPLHF
>once|TRBV6-6|TRBJ1-1|.
TGTGCCAGCAGTTATCGTTGGGAGAACACTGAAGCTTTCTTT
CASSYRWENTEAFF
>.|TRBV5-1|TRBJ2-1|.
TGCGCCAGCAGTAGAGGCGGGGGCATCAATGAGCAGTTCTTC
CASSRGGGINEQFF
>few|TRBV19|TRBJ1-2|.
TGTGCCAGTAGTATCCGAGGCGATGGCTACACCTTC
CASSIRGDGYTF
>.|TRBV30|TRBJ2-2|.
TGTGCCTGGAGCCCGACAGTCGCCGGGGAGCTGTTTTTT
CAWSPTVAGELFF
>once|TRBV12-5|TRBJ1-2|TRBD1
TGTGCTAGTGGTTTGGCCGGGACAGCCTACACCTTC
CASGLAGTAYTF
>.|TRBV7-7|TRBJ2-1|.
TGTGCCAGCAGCTTAAGTCCAGCTTTGGGGAATGAGCAGTTCTTC
CASSLSPALGNEQFF
>.|TRBV19|TRBJ2-3|TRBD2
TGTGCCAGTAGTATAGCGGGGGGGCTTTATACGCAGTATTTT
CASSIAGGLYTQYF